The 9 T cell receptor beta chains presented below share a single source sample, sequenced in a study of shared clonotypes between healthy human individuals. The assay was immunoSEQ multiplex PCR, and TCRdb's table has in-frame clones only and misses some. The sample shows over a million clones, roughly 96% of them seen only once. The sample comprised naive CD4+ T cells sorted from blood. Subset denoted: CD45RA+ positively selected. The receptors derive from a young man in good health.

Turning to this clone: The sample carries other DNA sequences with the same CDR3. The V call is TRBV28, the J call TRBJ1-5, with no clear D. The germline V and J ends were trimmed by 3 bases and 0 bases, with 9 bases remaining between them. From germline, CDR1 is MDHEN and CDR2 SYDVKM. The CDR3 has 15 amino acids. The CDR3, as DNA: TGTGCCAGCAGTTTGGGTGGGAATAGCAATCAGCCCCAGCATTTT. This gives the protein CASSLGGNSNQPQHF.

The chain uses TRBV4-3 and TRBJ1-2; a weak D match, TRBD1 (5 bases). CDR1 and CDR2 (germline): LGHNA, YSLEER. The CDR3 totals 15 residues. V dropped 0 bases and J dropped 6 bases, with 14 bases sitting between them. CDR3 bases: TGCGCCAGCAGCCAAGATGTGACAGCCCGGAATGGCTACACCTTC. This codes for CASSQDVTARNGYTF.

This clone was observed a single time. The chain has TRBV7-2 and TRBJ1-5; D is uncertain. The V and J ends lost 2 bases and 7 bases respectively, with 12 bases between them. This CDR3 region has 14 residues. Germline V lookup: CDR1 SGHTA, CDR2 FQGNSA. Here the CDR3 reads CASSLISLSQPQHF. DNA of the CDR3: TGTGCCAGCAGCTTAATCTCCCTCTCCCAGCCCCAGCATTTT.

CDR3 loop: CASSPYRVSYEQYF. For the CDR3, the DNA is TGTGCCAGCAGCCCATACAGGGTCTCCTACGAGCAGTACTTC. The gene calls are TRBV28 and TRBJ2-7; maybe TRBD1 (6 bases). This CDR3 region has 14 residues. CDR1 and CDR2 from the germline V gene are MDHEN and SYDVKM. Trimming took 6 bases from V and 0 from J, leaving 12 bases between them.

This clone was counted once. V usage is TRBV27 and J usage is TRBJ2-7; D is ambiguous. This CDR3 is built from 13 residues. CDR1 and CDR2 from the germline V gene are MNHEY and SMNVEV (reference sequence). V was cut by 5 bases and J by 2 bases, with 10 bases left in between. Written as DNA, the CDR3 is TGTGCCAGCAGTCTCCGGGCCACCTACGAGCAGTACTTC. Translation: CASSLRATYEQYF.

The CDR3 bases are TGTGCCAGCTCAAAGAACTCAGCCCAAGAGACCCAGTACTTC. It yields the protein CASSKNSAQETQYF. The chain recombines TRBV18 with TRBJ2-5; D unresolved. This CDR3 is 14 amino acids long. In germline, CDR1 is KGHSH, CDR2 LQKENI. V was clipped by 5 bases and J by 1 base, with 11 bases between them.

The chain links TRBV18 to TRBJ2-7, with 8 bases identical to TRBD2. V was pared by 3 bases and J by 3 bases, with 7 bases of the junction left unmatched. The CDR3 loop spans 15 amino acids. Germline lookup yields CDR1 KGHSH and CDR2 LQKENI. CDR3 nucleotides: TGTGCCAGCTCACCTCTAGCGGGCCCATACTACGAGCAGTACTTC. Translating gives CASSPLAGPYYEQYF.

This chain uses TRBV10-3 with TRBJ1-1; perhaps TRBD1 as D (5 bases). Between the trimmed V and J ends, which lost 10 bases and 0 bases, there was a span of 12 bases. The CDR3 is 13 amino acids. Germline V gives CDR1 ENHRY, CDR2 SYGVKD. CDR3 bases: TGTGCCACCATGGGGGGGTTGAACACTGAAGCTTTCTTT. Translating gives CATMGGLNTEAFF.

This chain uses TRBV18 with TRBJ1-3, with TRBD1 matching 9 bases. The CDR3 loop spans 17 amino acids. Germline V gene lookup returns CDR1 KGHSH and CDR2 LQKENI. V lost 6 bases, J lost 4 bases, and 13 bases stayed unmatched. CDR3 DNA: TGTGCCAGCTCCTACTTACAGGGGGCTACAACAGGAAACACCATATATTTT. Protein product: CASSYLQGATTGNTIYF. The variable domain in full, completed from reference TRBV18 and TRBJ1-3, reads NAGVMQNPRHLVRRRGQEARLRCSPMKGHSHVYWYRQLPEEGLKFMVYLQKENIIDESGMPKERFSAEFPKEGPSILRIQQVVRGDSAAYFCASSYLQGATTGNTIYFGEGSWLTVV.